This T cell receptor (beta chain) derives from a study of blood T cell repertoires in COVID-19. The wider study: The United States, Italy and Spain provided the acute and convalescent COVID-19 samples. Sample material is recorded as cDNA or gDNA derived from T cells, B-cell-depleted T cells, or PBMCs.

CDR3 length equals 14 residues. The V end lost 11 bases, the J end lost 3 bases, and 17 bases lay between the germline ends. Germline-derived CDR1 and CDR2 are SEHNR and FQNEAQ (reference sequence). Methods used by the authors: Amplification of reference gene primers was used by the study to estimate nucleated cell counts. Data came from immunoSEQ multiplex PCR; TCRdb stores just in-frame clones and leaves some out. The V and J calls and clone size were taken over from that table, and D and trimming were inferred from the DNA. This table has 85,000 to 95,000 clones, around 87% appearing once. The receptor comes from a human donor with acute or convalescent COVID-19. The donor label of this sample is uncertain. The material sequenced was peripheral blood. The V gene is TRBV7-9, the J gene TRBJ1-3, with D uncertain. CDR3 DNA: TGTGCCGGTAAGAGCCGCCCCGGTGGAAACACCATATATTTT. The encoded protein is CAGKSRPGGNTIYF.